This section outlines one T cell receptor beta chain sequence together with its context. Looked up from germline, CDR1 is MNHEY and CDR2 is SVGEGT. The CDR3 extends over 17 amino acids. The V gene end was trimmed by 0 bases and the J gene end by 0 bases; junction bases not matched to a gene: 7. The method was immunoSEQ multiplex PCR; TCRdb's version includes in-frame clones alone and lacks a portion of them. Here the sample spans about 140,000 clones, about 80% being singletons. The data originate from a study of blood T cell repertoires in COVID-19. This receptor was taken from a human donor in a cohort sampled during active COVID-19. The sequenced material came from peripheral blood. The chain recombines TRBV6-2 or TRBV6-3 with TRBJ1-2; 7 positions match TRBD1. The CDR3 nucleotides are TGTGCCAGCAGTTACTCGACAGGGTTTCCGACTAACTATGGCTACACCTTC. As protein: CASSYSTGFPTNYGYTF.